The 9 T cell receptor beta chains below come from one sample, sequenced in a study of OX40 agonist ivuxolimab in advanced cancers. Sequencing used immunoSEQ multiplex PCR; TCRdb keeps in-frame clones, though not all of them. The sample contains approximately 15,000 clones, just under 80% of which appear only once. Source: CD4+ or CD8+ T cells sorted from blood, taken in a trial of the OX40 agonist ivuxolimab. The receptors derive from an adult with an advanced solid tumor such as melanoma, head and neck, liver or kidney cancer.

Concerning this clone itself: Relative to the germline gene, one junction end is altered; a read error may explain this. CDR3 loop: CASSLRQGYEQYF. CDR3 DNA: TGTGCTAGCAGCCTTAGACAGGGCTACGAGCAGTACTTC. V and J are TRBV7-7 and TRBJ2-7, with 7 bases identical to TRBD1. This CDR3 comprises 13 residues. Germline-derived CDR1 and CDR2 are SSHAT and FNYEAQ (reference sequence). Based on the CDR3 plus reference TRBV7-7 and TRBJ2-7, the full variable domain is GAGVSQSPRYKVTKRGQDVTLRCDPISSHATLYWYQQALGQGPEFLTYFNYEAQPDKSGLPSDRFSAERPEGSISTLTIQRTEQRDSAMYRCASSLRQGYEQYFGPGTRLTVT.

This chain connects TRBV7-2 to TRBJ2-7, with 7 bases matching TRBD1. The CDR3 loop spans 12 amino acids. Trimming at V came to 5 bases and at J to 6 bases, leaving 4 bases not matched to a gene. The germline V gene has CDR1 SGHTA and CDR2 FQGNSA. CDR3 residues: CASSPPGGEQYF. DNA for the CDR3: TGTGCCAGCAGCCCTCCAGGGGGCGAGCAGTACTTC.

The V gene is TRBV5-5, the J gene TRBJ2-7; D gene uncertain. CDR1 SGHKS and CDR2 YYEKEE come from the germline V gene (reference sequence). V was clipped by 1 base and J by 2 bases, with 7 bases between them. The CDR3 spans 13 residues. CDR3 coding DNA: TGTGCCAGCAGCTTGCATCCAACCTACGAGCAGTACTTC. It is translated as CASSLHPTYEQYF.

CDR3 region: CASSPLADSYNEQFF. For the CDR3, the DNA is TGCGCCAGCAGTCCACTAGCGGACTCCTACAATGAGCAGTTCTTC. V gene TRBV10-2 combines with J gene TRBJ2-1, with 8 bases identical to TRBD2. Germline CDR1 and CDR2: WSHSY and SAAADI. V lost 5 bases to trimming and J lost 0 bases; unmatched junction nucleotides: 3. The CDR3 has 15 amino acids.

By proportion, this clone is medium-sized. The chain couples TRBV6-6 to TRBJ2-2; 7 nucleotides match TRBD2. V was clipped by 0 bases and J by 1 base; unmatched bases: 2. The CDR3 runs 16 residues. From germline, CDR1 is MNHNY and CDR2 SVGAGI (reference sequence). The DNA of the CDR3 is TGTGCCAGCAGTTACTCGAGCGGGGAGAACACCGGGGAGCTGTTTTTT. Its translation is CASSYSSGENTGELFF.

V and J are TRBV27 and TRBJ2-3; 12 positions match TRBD2. The CDR3 is 16 residues long. The V and J ends lost 5 bases and 0 bases, in that order; junction bases with no gene match: 3. Per germline, CDR1 MNHEY and CDR2 SMNVEV (reference sequence). CDR3 residues: CASSTLAGGSTDTQYF. CDR3 sequence (DNA): TGTGCCAGCAGTACACTAGCGGGGGGCAGCACAGATACGCAGTATTTT.

The chain is built from TRBV27 and TRBJ2-3; D gene unclear. From germline, CDR1 is MNHEY and CDR2 SMNVEV (reference sequence). The V and J ends lost 5 bases and 4 bases respectively, with 16 bases between them. CDR3 length equals 15 residues. CDR3 coding DNA: TGTGCCAGCAGTCCACCGGTCCCTGTCGCAGATACGCAGTATTTT. This codes for CASSPPVPVADTQYF.

The chain links TRBV7-6 to TRBJ2-7, with 8 bases that match TRBD2. The CDR3 length is 15 residues. V lost 5 bases and J lost 1; bases outside the gene matches: 7. The germline CDR1 and CDR2 sequences are SGHVS and FNYEAQ. This chain's CDR3 is CASSRGLAGSYEQYF. The CDR3 DNA is TGTGCCAGCAGCCGAGGGCTAGCGGGTTCCTACGAGCAGTACTTC.

In nucleotides, the CDR3 is TGCGCCAGCAGCCAAGCCCGGGGAGGCGGGGAGCTGTTTTTT. It specifies CASSQARGGGELFF. The chain couples TRBV4-1 to TRBJ2-2; D possibly corresponds to TRBD2 (6 bases). The CDR3 runs to 14 residues. The germline V gene encodes CDR1 MGHRA and CDR2 YSYEKL. V was pared by 1 base and J by 7 bases, with 10 bases between.